Given below is one T cell receptor (beta chain) in context. One junction end does not reproduce the germline sequence, and a read error may be involved. The data derive from a study of control samples from healthy donors and cancer patients. Germline lookup yields CDR1 SGHTS and CDR2 YDEGEE. This CDR3 has 14 amino acids. Generated by immunoSEQ multiplex PCR, the TCRdb table keeps only in-frame clones and is missing some. The table records approximately 86,000 clones, approximately 86% of them present only once. The sample taken for sequencing was blood. The chain carries TRBV5-8 and TRBJ1-2; D is uncertain. The TCR comes from a man aged 25-40 years in good health. The CDR3 loop reads CTSSRTGTNYGYTF. DNA of the CDR3: TGTACCAGCAGCCGGACTGGTACTAACTATGGCTACACCTTC.